The clone carrying this T cell receptor beta chain was counted once. This sample is drawn from a study of blood T cell repertoires in COVID-19. Whole-study context: The United States, Italy and Spain supplied acute and convalescent COVID-19 samples.

The germline CDR1 and CDR2 sequences are LNHNV and YYDKDF (reference sequence). J was trimmed by 6 bases and V by 9 bases; bases with no gene match: 11. CDR3 length: 13 amino acids. Here immunoSEQ multiplex PCR was the method, and the copy in TCRdb shows in-frame clones only, minus some. The sample records 400,000 to 450,000 clones, 88% being singletons. This clonotype was obtained from a woman aged 45 to 65 with COVID-19, enrolled during active disease. The sample consisted of peripheral blood. The chain employs TRBV15 and TRBJ2-7, with TRBD1 matching 7 bases. CDR3 nucleotide sequence: TGTGCCACGCTAGACAGGGTTCATGGCGAGCAGTACTTC. Translation gives CATLDRVHGEQYF.